These 8 T cell receptor beta chains originate from one sample sequenced in a study of blood T cells in healthy people across ages. Then a second PCR, running roughly 7 to 12 cycles, was carried out with a sample-barcoded 5' primer and a J-beta primer mix. TCRdb fed the 5' RACE reads into MiXCR, producing one record per CDR3 protein. The table includes roughly 800,000 distinct CDR3 sequences, roughly 60% detected once. Sequenced sample: blood. These receptors were obtained from a man aged 25-45 years in good health.

The chain has TRBV4-2 and TRBJ2-7; TRBD1 matches at 9 bases. Germline values: CDR1 LGHNA, CDR2 YNFKEQ. V was pared by 1 base and J by 6 bases, with 13 bases of the junction left unmatched. The length of the CDR3 is 17 residues. CDR3 nucleotides: TGTGCCAGCAGCCAAGCTTCCAGAGGGGGACAGGGATCCGAGCAGTACTTC. Its protein product is CASSQASRGGQGSEQYF.

The chain joins TRBV6-5 to TRBJ2-3; D remains ambiguous. In germline, CDR1 is MNHEY, CDR2 SVGAGI. The CDR3 runs to 15 residues. Trimming cost V 0 bases and J 2 bases, with 9 bases left between them. The CDR3 sequence is CASSYSIGITDTQYF. The CDR3 nucleotides are TGTGCCAGCAGTTACTCGATTGGGATCACAGATACGCAGTATTTT.

V gene TRBV12-3 or TRBV12-4 combines with J gene TRBJ2-5; 11 bases are shared with TRBD2. V dropped 7 bases and J dropped 3; count of bases not matched to a gene: 7. This CDR3 comprises 15 residues. The CDR3 region has the DNA TGTGCCAGCACCGAAACTAGCGGGGGCAAAGAGACCCAGTACTTC. Translation gives CASTETSGGKETQYF.

The chain employs TRBV6-5 and TRBJ1-6; D is uncertain. The V and J ends lost 6 bases and 9 bases respectively, with 18 bases between them. Germline CDR1 and CDR2: MNHEY and SVGAGI. This CDR3 has 15 amino acids. The CDR3 reads CASRGTAGWSSPLHF. CDR3 DNA: TGTGCCAGCAGGGGTACCGCGGGCTGGAGTTCACCCCTCCACTTT.

In this sample, this clonotype turned up a few times. This chain connects TRBV20-1 to TRBJ2-7; weak D call: TRBD2 (6 bases). V was pared by 0 bases and J by 0 bases, with 15 bases between. This CDR3 comprises 16 residues. Germline V gene sequence: CDR1 DFQATT, CDR2 SNEGSKA (reference sequence). CDR3 loop: CSARDLASAFSYEQYF. The DNA of the CDR3 is TGCAGTGCTAGAGATCTGGCTAGCGCGTTCTCCTACGAGCAGTACTTC.

This clonotype has only a few counts. V usage is TRBV27 and J usage is TRBJ2-3; D is undetermined. Germline V gene data show CDR1 as MNHEY and CDR2 as SMNVEV (reference sequence). The CDR3 length is 14 residues. The ends were cut back, 6 bases at V and 4 bases at J, with 14 bases in the middle. As DNA, the CDR3 is TGTGCCAGCAGCCCTCGTTCCCAGCCAGATACGCAGTATTTT. Translated, it gives CASSPRSQPDTQYF.

V usage is TRBV9 and J usage is TRBJ2-3; D may be TRBD2 (6 bases). V was cut by 1 base and J by 6 bases, with 6 bases left in between. The V gene's germline CDR1 is SGDLS and CDR2 YYNGEE. CDR3 length equals 12 residues. CDR3 amino acids: CASSVRGDTQYF. DNA of the CDR3: TGTGCCAGCAGCGTACGGGGGGATACGCAGTATTTT.

The chain joins TRBV7-6 to TRBJ2-5, with 9 positions matching TRBD2. CDR1 SGHVS and CDR2 FNYEAQ come from the germline V gene. The CDR3 runs 17 residues. With V trimmed by 1 base and J by 5 bases, 11 bases remained unmatched. CDR3 nucleotide sequence: TGTGCCAGCAGCTTAGTAGCTAGCGGGGATACGGGGGAGACCCAGTACTTC. Protein: CASSLVASGDTGETQYF. Filled out from reference TRBV7-6 and TRBJ2-5, the complete variable domain reads GAGVSQSPRYKVTKRGQDVALRCDPISGHVSLYWYRQALGQGPEFLTYFNYEAQQDKSGLPNDRFSAERPEGSISTLTIQRTEQRDSAMYRCASSLVASGDTGETQYFGPGTRLLVL.